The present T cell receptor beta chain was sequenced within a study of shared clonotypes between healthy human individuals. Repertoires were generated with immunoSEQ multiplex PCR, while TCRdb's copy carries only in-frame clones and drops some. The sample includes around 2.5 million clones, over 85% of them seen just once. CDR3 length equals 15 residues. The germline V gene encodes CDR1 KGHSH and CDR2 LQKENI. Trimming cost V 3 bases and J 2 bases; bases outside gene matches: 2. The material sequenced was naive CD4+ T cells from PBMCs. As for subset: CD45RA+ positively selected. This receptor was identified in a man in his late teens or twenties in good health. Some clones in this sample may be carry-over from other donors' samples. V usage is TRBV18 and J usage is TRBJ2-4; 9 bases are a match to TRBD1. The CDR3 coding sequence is TGTGCCAGCTCACCCAACAGGGGGCCCAAAAACATTCAGTACTTC. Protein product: CASSPNRGPKNIQYF.